Below are 22 T cell receptor beta chains sequenced from a single sample in a study of CD8 T cells in Susac syndrome. It was with random hexamers that roughly 0.45 to 1 ug RNA was reverse transcribed. TCRdb passed the immunoSEQ multiplex PCR reads through MiXCR, listing each CDR3 protein once. Of under 550,000 distinct CDR3 sequences in the sample, approximately 85% were seen once. Sample: CD8+ T cells from PBMCs. These receptors originate from a human donor with multiple sclerosis.

CDR3 sequence: CASSPSPIVWYEQYF. CDR3 nucleotide sequence: TGTGCCAGCAGCCCTTCGCCCATTGTATGGTACGAGCAGTACTTC. The V call is TRBV27, the J call TRBJ2-7; D is undetermined. This CDR3 spans 15 amino acids. Germline V gives CDR1 MNHEY, CDR2 SMNVEV (reference sequence). Deletions cut 6 bases from V and 4 bases from J, with 19 bases between.

The rearrangement links TRBV3-1 to TRBJ2-2; D gene ambiguous. From germline, CDR1 is LGHDT and CDR2 YNNKEL (reference sequence). V lost 1 base and J lost 0, with 6 bases in between. The CDR3 is made up of 15 amino acids. CDR3 DNA sequence: TGTGCCAGCAGCCAAGCATGGGCGAACACCGGGGAGCTGTTTTTT. Translation: CASSQAWANTGELFF. Combining the CDR3 with reference TRBV3-1 and TRBJ2-2 gives the whole variable domain DTAVSQTPKYLVTQMGNDKSIKCEQNLGHDTMYWYKQDSKKFLKIMFSYNNKELIINETVPNRFSPKSPDKAHLNLHINSLELGDSAVYFCASSQAWANTGELFFGEGSRLTVL.

This clonotype has just a few counts. This chain links TRBV30 with TRBJ2-1, with D maybe TRBD1 (6 bases). The ends were cut back, 2 bases at V and 2 bases at J, with 10 bases in the middle. The CDR3 loop spans 14 amino acids. Germline-derived CDR1 and CDR2 are GTSNPN and SVGIG (reference sequence). The CDR3 is CAWSPDSAYNEQFF. CDR3 in DNA: TGTGCCTGGAGTCCGGACAGCGCCTACAATGAGCAGTTCTTC.

The V call is TRBV29-1, the J call TRBJ1-5; weak D call: TRBD1 (6 bases). Trimming pared 4 bases from V and 5 bases from J, leaving 15 bases between. The CDR3 runs to 14 residues. Germline V CDR1 and CDR2: SQVTM, ANQGSEA. The CDR3 spells CSVADGRGYQPQHF. CDR3 in DNA: TGCAGCGTTGCCGATGGGAGGGGGTATCAGCCCCAGCATTTT.

This clonotype is a singleton in its sample. The rearrangement links TRBV5-1 to TRBJ2-7, with D possibly being TRBD1 (5 bases). V was clipped by 0 bases and J by 3 bases, with 10 bases between them. Per germline, CDR1 SGHRS and CDR2 YFSETQ. This CDR3 has 14 amino acids. CDR3 residues: CASSLDPGNYEQYF. In DNA form, the CDR3 reads TGCGCCAGCAGCTTGGATCCAGGGAACTACGAGCAGTACTTC.

The chain joins TRBV27 to TRBJ2-1, with D possibly matching TRBD2 (5 bases). The CDR3 loop spans 16 amino acids. Germline CDR1 reads MNHEY; CDR2 reads SMNVEV (reference sequence). The V gene lost 2 bases and the J gene lost 4 bases, with 15 bases spanning the gap. CDR3 in DNA: TGTGCCAGCAGTTTAATCGGCGGGTCGAAATACAATGAGCAGTTCTTC. Protein: CASSLIGGSKYNEQFF.

The chain carries TRBV28 and TRBJ2-1, with TRBD2 matching over 13 bases. The CDR3 spans 16 residues. Germline loops: CDR1 MDHEN, CDR2 SYDVKM. V gave up 10 bases and J gave up 7 bases; unmatched junction bases: 13. CDR3 coding DNA: TGTGCCACCACGGGGGGACTAGCGGGATCCTTGAATGAGCAGTTCTTC. It translates to CATTGGLAGSLNEQFF. The full variable domain, completed using reference TRBV28 and TRBJ2-1, is DVKVTQSSRYLVKRTGEKVFLECVQDMDHENMFWYRQDPGLGLRLIYFSYDVKMKEKGDIPEGYSVSREKKERFSLILESASTNQTSMYLCATTGGLAGSLNEQFFGPGTRLTVL.

The chain is built from TRBV27 and TRBJ1-2; D gene unclear. CDR1 and CDR2 (germline): MNHEY, SMNVEV (reference sequence). This CDR3 has 13 amino acids. Trimming removed 3 bases at V and 2 bases at J, with 7 bases between. CDR3 loop: CASSFTENYGYTF. The CDR3 DNA follows: TGTGCCAGCAGTTTCACGGAAAACTATGGCTACACCTTC.

This clonotype was seen a few times. The chain is built from TRBV20-1 and TRBJ2-1, with unresolved D. The CDR3 runs to 16 residues. V was clipped by 0 bases and J by 0 bases, with 12 bases between them. Germline loops: CDR1 DFQATT, CDR2 SNEGSKA (reference sequence). CDR3: CSARDRSPGSYNEQFF. CDR3 coding DNA: TGCAGTGCTAGAGATAGGTCCCCCGGCTCCTACAATGAGCAGTTCTTC.

This chain joins TRBV20-1 and TRBJ2-3; D gene ambiguous. Per the germline V gene, CDR1 is DFQATT and CDR2 is SNEGSKA (reference sequence). Trimming took 6 bases from V and 0 from J, leaving 16 bases between them. The CDR3 runs to 15 residues. CDR3 in DNA: TGCAGTGCCCAGACAAGCGTTTCTAGCACAGATACGCAGTATTTT. As protein: CSAQTSVSSTDTQYF.

V usage is TRBV6-4 and J usage is TRBJ1-2; possibly TRBD1 for D (5 bases). The V end was cut by 6 bases, the J end by 0 bases, with 5 bases between. This CDR3 contains 12 residues. Germline CDR1 and CDR2: MRHNA and SNTAGT. In DNA, the CDR3 is TGTGCCAGCAGGGACACTAACTATGGCTACACCTTC. As protein: CASRDTNYGYTF.

The chain couples TRBV28 to TRBJ2-3, with a possible D match to TRBD2 (5 bases). Germline V gives CDR1 MDHEN, CDR2 SYDVKM. V was shortened by 8 bases and J by 6 bases, with 12 bases between the two germline ends. The CDR3 is 12 amino acids. CDR3 region: CASGPPGDTQYF. DNA of the CDR3: TGTGCCAGCGGTCCCCCGGGGGATACGCAGTATTTT. Variable domain in full (rest from reference TRBV28 and TRBJ2-3): DVKVTQSSRYLVKRTGEKVFLECVQDMDHENMFWYRQDPGLGLRLIYFSYDVKMKEKGDIPEGYSVSREKKERFSLILESASTNQTSMYLCASGPPGDTQYFGPGTRLTVL.

This chain connects TRBV6-5 to TRBJ2-1, with no clear D. Trimming removed 1 base at V and 4 bases at J, with 5 bases between. Germline values: CDR1 MNHEY, CDR2 SVGAGI. CDR3 length: 13 residues. The CDR3 loop is CASSYFGYNEQFF. CDR3 in DNA: TGTGCCAGCAGTTACTTCGGTTACAATGAGCAGTTCTTC.

This sequence joins TRBV20-1 and TRBJ2-5, with unresolved D. CDR3 size: 12 residues. The germline V and J ends were trimmed by 0 bases and 4 bases, with 6 bases remaining between them. Germline CDR1 DFQATT, CDR2 SNEGSKA (reference sequence). CDR3 bases: TGCAGTGCTAGAGAGATAGTAGAGACCCAGTACTTC. This sequence encodes CSAREIVETQYF.

V and J are TRBV27 and TRBJ1-1, with D possibly matching TRBD1 (6 bases). The CDR3 loop spans 17 amino acids. V was trimmed by 3 bases and J by 4 bases, leaving 21 bases between them. The germline gives CDR1 MNHEY, CDR2 SMNVEV (reference sequence). CDR3 residues: CASSFRVQGQDSTEAFF. DNA of the CDR3: TGTGCCAGCAGTTTTAGGGTACAGGGTCAGGATAGCACTGAAGCTTTCTTT.

V gene TRBV3-1 combines with J gene TRBJ2-7, with 9 bases that match TRBD1. CDR1 LGHDT and CDR2 YNNKEL come from the germline V gene (reference sequence). Trimming took 2 bases from V and 4 from J; bases not matched to a gene: 9. CDR3 length equals 16 residues. The CDR3 nucleotides read TGTGCCAGCAGCCAACGAAAACAGGGGGCTTTATACGAGCAGTACTTC. It specifies CASSQRKQGALYEQYF.

This clonotype was seen once. The chain couples TRBV4-1 to TRBJ2-1, with 9 bases aligning to TRBD2. The germline V gene has CDR1 MGHRA and CDR2 YSYEKL. V shed 5 bases and J 7 bases; nucleotides not matched to a gene: 12. This CDR3 spans 16 amino acids. CDR3 residues: CASSGRAGGAGNEQFF. CDR3 DNA sequence: TGCGCCAGCAGCGGAAGAGCGGGAGGCGCCGGGAATGAGCAGTTCTTC.

The chain is built from TRBV2 and TRBJ1-1, with D perhaps matching TRBD1 (6 bases). This CDR3 is built from 15 residues. V was clipped by 2 bases and J by 4 bases, with 14 bases between them. Germline V gives CDR1 SNHLY, CDR2 FYNNEI. CDR3 DNA sequence: TGTGCCAGCAGTGAAAGGCAGGGGCTGCGCACTGAAGCTTTCTTT. It is translated as CASSERQGLRTEAFF. Using reference TRBV2 and TRBJ1-1 for the parts outside the CDR3, the full variable domain is EPEVTQTPSHQVTQMGQEVILRCVPISNHLYFYWYRQILGQKVEFLVSFYNNEISEKSEIFDDQFSVERPDGSNFTLKIRSTKLEDSAMYFCASSERQGLRTEAFFGQGTRLTVV.

As regards this clonotype: The junction differs from germline at one of its ends, possibly a read error. The chain links TRBV7-9 to TRBJ2-7; D possibly corresponds to TRBD2 (6 bases). Looked up from germline, CDR1 is SEHNR and CDR2 is FQNEAQ (reference sequence). The CDR3 is made up of 10 amino acids. The CDR3, as DNA: TGTGCCAGCAGCTTTGAAGGGGAGGACTTC. Translation: CASSFEGEDF.

The sample holds one count of this clonotype. The chain joins TRBV2 to TRBJ2-5; possible D gene TRBD1, 6 bases. The CDR3 totals 15 residues. Germline V gene data show CDR1 as SNHLY and CDR2 as FYNNEI. Trimming removed 6 bases at V and 1 base at J, with 15 bases between. The CDR3 spells CASSDSEGVQETQYF. The CDR3 nucleotides read TGTGCCAGCAGCGACAGCGAGGGGGTCCAAGAGACCCAGTACTTC.

The gene calls are TRBV5-1 and TRBJ2-1; D is unresolved. V shed 7 bases and J shed 4 bases, with 9 bases lying between them. The CDR3 covers 12 residues. Germline loops: CDR1 SGHRS, CDR2 YFSETQ. CDR3: CASRSVYNEQFF. The DNA for the CDR3 is TGCGCCAGCCGAAGCGTGTACAATGAGCAGTTCTTC.

The chain uses TRBV30 and TRBJ1-5; tentative D call: TRBD1 (6 bases). V was trimmed by 0 bases and J by 6 bases, leaving 12 bases between them. The CDR3 length is 14 residues. Germline V gives CDR1 GTSNPN, CDR2 SVGIG (reference sequence). This chain's CDR3 is CAWSVQGITQPQHF. For the CDR3, the DNA is TGTGCCTGGAGTGTACAGGGAATCACTCAGCCCCAGCATTTT.